What follows are 8 T cell receptor beta chains derived from one specimen sequenced in a study of blood T cells in healthy people across ages. The authors ran a second PCR of about 7 to 12 cycles using a sample-barcoded 5' primer and a J-beta primer mix. TCRdb passed the 5' RACE reads through MiXCR, listing each CDR3 protein once. In the table there are 1.5 million to 2 million distinct CDR3 sequences, under 30% of which are singletons. What was sequenced was blood. These receptors all stem from a woman aged 25 to 39 in good health.

The V call is TRBV10-3, the J call TRBJ1-1; TRBD1 agrees at 10 bases. Germline V gene lookup returns CDR1 ENHRY and CDR2 SYGVKD. This CDR3 contains 17 residues. The V gene end was trimmed by 3 bases and the J gene end by 1 base; junction bases not matched to a gene: 8. CDR3 protein: CAISEVRQGARNTEAFF. For the CDR3, the DNA is TGTGCCATCAGTGAAGTTCGACAGGGGGCAAGGAACACTGAAGCTTTCTTT.

V usage is TRBV5-1 and J usage is TRBJ2-7; TRBD2 matches 13 bases. Germline V CDR1 and CDR2: SGHRS, YFSETQ. V gave up 2 bases and J gave up 5 bases; unmatched junction bases: 4. This CDR3 is built from 15 residues. CDR3 coding DNA: TGCGCCAGCAGCTTCACTAGCGGGAGGGCCGACGAGCAGTACTTC. It encodes CASSFTSGRADEQYF.

CDR3 sequence (DNA): TGTGCCAGCAGCCTCAGTGCTAGAGCTTTCTTT. It yields the protein CASSLSARAFF. This sequence joins TRBV7-2 and TRBJ1-1; D ambiguous. The CDR3 runs 11 residues. Germline CDR1 reads SGHTA; CDR2 reads FQGNSA. V was trimmed by 5 bases and J by 10 bases, leaving 11 bases between them.

J is TRBJ2-4 and V is TRBV20-1; weak D call: TRBD2 (6 bases). The end of the DNA is better explained by TRBJ2-5, so the J call may be wrong. Looked up from germline, CDR1 is DFQATT and CDR2 is SNEGSKA (reference sequence). The length of the CDR3 is 13 residues. The CDR3 spells CSAPTHGGETQYF. In DNA, the CDR3 is TGCAGTGCCCCGACCCATGGGGGGGAGACCCAGTACTTC.

The V call is TRBV28, the J call TRBJ1-5; 7 bases fit TRBD1. Germline CDR1 is MDHEN and CDR2 is SYDVKM. The CDR3 contains 13 residues. V lost 8 bases, J lost 4 bases, and 5 bases stayed unmatched. The CDR3, as DNA: TGTGCCAGCCTTGGGACAGCGAATCAGCCCCAGCATTTT. It is translated as CASLGTANQPQHF.

This clonotype has just a few counts. This chain uses TRBV5-1 with TRBJ2-1; 12 nucleotides agree with TRBD1. This CDR3 contains 17 residues. V lost 3 bases, J lost 9 bases, and 13 bases stayed unmatched. Germline V gives CDR1 SGHRS, CDR2 YFSETQ. CDR3 sequence reads: CASSWKLGTGGLGEQFF. In nucleotides, the CDR3 is TGCGCCAGCAGCTGGAAGTTAGGGACAGGGGGCCTGGGTGAGCAGTTCTTC.

This clonotype has just a few counts. The rearrangement uses TRBV6-1 and TRBJ1-2, with D hard to call. V dropped 3 bases and J dropped 4 bases, with 9 bases sitting between them. There are 13 residues in the CDR3. In germline, CDR1 is MNHNS, CDR2 SASEGT. The CDR3 nucleotides read TGTGCCAGCAGTGAGACGTTTAGCTATGGCTACACCTTC. It codes for CASSETFSYGYTF.

This clonotype was detected a few times. The J gene is TRBJ1-4, the V gene TRBV20-1; D ambiguous. The V gene lost 0 bases and the J gene lost 8 bases, with 16 bases spanning the gap. This CDR3 has 15 residues. Germline CDR1 and CDR2: DFQATT and SNEGSKA (reference sequence). The DNA of the CDR3 is TGCAGTGCTAGAGATACCGCGGGTTTAGGGGAAAAACTGTTTTTT. Encoded protein: CSARDTAGLGEKLFF.